This paragraph reports one TCR beta chain. Its target is not known. This sample was taken from a study of shared clonotypes between healthy human individuals. Study information: Contributing individuals were two females and a few males aged 18 to 49.

Repertoires were generated with immunoSEQ multiplex PCR, while TCRdb's copy carries only in-frame clones and drops some. The table includes roughly 410,000 clones, around 96% detected once. Study results and caveats: Non-shared clonotypes were found to have lower generation probabilities than the clonotypes that were shared by all four of the sorted-subset donors.

The germline V gene encodes CDR1 MDHEN and CDR2 SYDVKM. The CDR3 covers 13 residues. Trimming took off 6 bases at V and 7 bases at J, with 13 bases between the two ends. What was sequenced was memory CD8+ T cells sorted from blood. As to subset: CD45RO+ cells pooled with CCR7-negative TemRA cells. This sequence was found in a man under 40 in good health. V is TRBV28 and J is TRBJ2-1; the D is unclear. The CDR3 region is CASSKTEPNEQFF. For the CDR3, the DNA is TGTGCCAGCAGCAAAACAGAGCCGAATGAGCAGTTCTTC.